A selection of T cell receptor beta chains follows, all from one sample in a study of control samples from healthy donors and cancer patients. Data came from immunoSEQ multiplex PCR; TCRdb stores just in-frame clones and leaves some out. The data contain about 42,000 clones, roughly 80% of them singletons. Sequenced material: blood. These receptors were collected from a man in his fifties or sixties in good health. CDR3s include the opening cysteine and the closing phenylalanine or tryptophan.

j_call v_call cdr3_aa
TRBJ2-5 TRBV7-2 CASSLNRPQGTQYF
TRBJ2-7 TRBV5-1 CASSRRTGDEQYF
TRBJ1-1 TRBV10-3 CAISRAGQNTEAFF
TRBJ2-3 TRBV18 CASSPSGGGTDTQYF
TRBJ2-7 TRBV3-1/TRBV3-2 CASSRDIFSYEQYF
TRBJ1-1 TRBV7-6 CASSLGGVTEAFF
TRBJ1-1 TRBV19 CASTLTGMNTEAFF
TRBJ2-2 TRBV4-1 CASSHNKGNTGELFF
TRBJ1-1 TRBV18 CASSLGLDTEAFF
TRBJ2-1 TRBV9 CASSVTPLEFPYNEQFF
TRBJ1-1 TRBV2 CASSPERPRPFF
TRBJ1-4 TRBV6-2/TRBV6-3 CASSPGGWNEKLFF
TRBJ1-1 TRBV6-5 CASSRLGGEAFF
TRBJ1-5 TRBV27 CASSLAPNSNQPQHF
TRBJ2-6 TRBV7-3 CASSLTWGSGANVLTF
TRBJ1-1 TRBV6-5 CASGGTGVGTEAFF
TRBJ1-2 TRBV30 CAWGRGGYGYTF
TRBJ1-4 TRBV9 CASSATPTPEKLFF
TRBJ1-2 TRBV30 CAWNLPGPSLSNYGYTF
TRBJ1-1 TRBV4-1 CASSLPGRGTNTEAFF
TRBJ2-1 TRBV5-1 CASSRAGGPNNEQFF
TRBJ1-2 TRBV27 CASSLRGGGYTF
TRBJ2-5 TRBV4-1 CASSQSSGGVETQYF
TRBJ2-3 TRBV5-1 CASSFNRGGSYTDTQYF
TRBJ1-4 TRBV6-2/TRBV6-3 CASSNVGTLNEKLFF
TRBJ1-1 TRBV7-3 CASSAQGDTEAFF
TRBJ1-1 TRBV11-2 CASRLRLNTEAFF
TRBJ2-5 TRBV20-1 CSAGSQETQYF
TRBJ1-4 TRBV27 CASSSNEKLFF
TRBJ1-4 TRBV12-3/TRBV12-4 CASSFVGGEKLFF